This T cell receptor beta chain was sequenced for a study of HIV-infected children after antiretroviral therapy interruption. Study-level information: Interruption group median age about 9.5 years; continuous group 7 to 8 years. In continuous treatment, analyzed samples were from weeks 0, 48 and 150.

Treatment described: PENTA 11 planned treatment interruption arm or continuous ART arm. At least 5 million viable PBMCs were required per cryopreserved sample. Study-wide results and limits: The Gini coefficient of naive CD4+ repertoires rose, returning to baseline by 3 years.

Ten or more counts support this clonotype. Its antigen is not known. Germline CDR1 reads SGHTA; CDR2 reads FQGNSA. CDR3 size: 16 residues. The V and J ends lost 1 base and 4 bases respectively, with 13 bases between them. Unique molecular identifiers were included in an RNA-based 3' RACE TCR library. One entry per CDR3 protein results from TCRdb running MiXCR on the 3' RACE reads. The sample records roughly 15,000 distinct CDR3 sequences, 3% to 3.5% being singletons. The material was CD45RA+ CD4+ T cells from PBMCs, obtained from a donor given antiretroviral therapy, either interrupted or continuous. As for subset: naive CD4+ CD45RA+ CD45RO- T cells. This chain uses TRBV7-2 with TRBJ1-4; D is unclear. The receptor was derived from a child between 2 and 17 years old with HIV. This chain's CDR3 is CASSLVVRRINEKLFF. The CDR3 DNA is TGTGCCAGCAGCTTAGTGGTCCGACGGATTAATGAAAAACTGTTTTTT.